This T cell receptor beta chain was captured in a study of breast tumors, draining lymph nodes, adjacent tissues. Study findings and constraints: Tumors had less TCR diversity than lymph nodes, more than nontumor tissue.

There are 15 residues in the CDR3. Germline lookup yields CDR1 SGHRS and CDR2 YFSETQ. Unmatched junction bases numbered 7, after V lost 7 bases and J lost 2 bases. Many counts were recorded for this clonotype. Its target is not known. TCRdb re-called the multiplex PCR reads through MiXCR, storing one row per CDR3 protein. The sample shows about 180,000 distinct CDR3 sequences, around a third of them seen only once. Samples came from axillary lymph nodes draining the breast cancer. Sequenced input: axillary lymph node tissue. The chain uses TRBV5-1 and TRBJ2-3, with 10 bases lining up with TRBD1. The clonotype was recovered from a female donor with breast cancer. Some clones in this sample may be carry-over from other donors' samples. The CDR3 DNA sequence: TGCGCCAGCGTGTACGGGACAGGGGACACAGATACGCAGTATTTT. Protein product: CASVYGTGDTDTQYF.